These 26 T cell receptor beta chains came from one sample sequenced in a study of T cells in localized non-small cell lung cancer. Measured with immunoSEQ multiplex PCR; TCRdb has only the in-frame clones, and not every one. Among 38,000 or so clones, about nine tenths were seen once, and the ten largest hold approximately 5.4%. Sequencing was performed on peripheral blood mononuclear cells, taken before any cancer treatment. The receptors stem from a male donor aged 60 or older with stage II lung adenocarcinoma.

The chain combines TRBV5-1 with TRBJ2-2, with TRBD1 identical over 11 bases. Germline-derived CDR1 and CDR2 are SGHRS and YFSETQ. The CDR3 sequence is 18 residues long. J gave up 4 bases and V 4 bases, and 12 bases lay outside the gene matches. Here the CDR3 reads CASSRGEFGTGGTGELFF. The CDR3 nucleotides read TGCGCCAGCAGCCGTGGCGAATTCGGGACAGGGGGCACCGGGGAGCTGTTTTTT.

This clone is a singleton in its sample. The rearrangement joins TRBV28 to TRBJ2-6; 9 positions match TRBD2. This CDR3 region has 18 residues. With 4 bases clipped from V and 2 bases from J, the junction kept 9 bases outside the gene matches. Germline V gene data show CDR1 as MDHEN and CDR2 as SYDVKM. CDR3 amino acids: CASSSLGTSFTGANVLTF. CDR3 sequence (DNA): TGTGCCAGCAGTTCCCTCGGGACTAGCTTTACTGGGGCCAACGTCCTGACTTTC.

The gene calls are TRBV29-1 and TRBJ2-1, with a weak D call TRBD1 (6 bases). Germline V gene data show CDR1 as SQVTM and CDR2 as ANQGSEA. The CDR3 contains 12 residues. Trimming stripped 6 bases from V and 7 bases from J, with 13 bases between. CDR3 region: CSVDRKGNEQFF. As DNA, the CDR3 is TGCAGCGTCGACAGGAAAGGGAATGAGCAGTTCTTC.

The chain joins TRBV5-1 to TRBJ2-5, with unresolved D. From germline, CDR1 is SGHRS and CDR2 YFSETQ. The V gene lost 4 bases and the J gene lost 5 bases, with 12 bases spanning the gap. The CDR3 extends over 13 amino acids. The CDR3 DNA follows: TGCGCCAGCAGCCTTGGGGTGGAGGAGACCCAGTACTTC. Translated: CASSLGVEETQYF.

This chain's CDR3 is CAWGAAATQYRNEQFF. The CDR3 coding sequence is TGTGCCTGGGGAGCAGCTGCTACCCAATACAGGAATGAGCAGTTCTTC. This chain joins TRBV30 and TRBJ2-1; D possibly corresponds to TRBD1 (5 bases). Trimming stripped 5 bases from V and 7 bases from J, with 24 bases between. CDR1 and CDR2 (germline): GTSNPN, SVGIG (reference sequence). This CDR3 has 16 residues.

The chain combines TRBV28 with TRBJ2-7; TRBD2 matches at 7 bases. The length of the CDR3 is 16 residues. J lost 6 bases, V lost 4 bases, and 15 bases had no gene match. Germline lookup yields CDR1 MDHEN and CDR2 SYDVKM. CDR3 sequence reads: CASSSSGTMITVEQYF. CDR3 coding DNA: TGTGCCAGCAGTTCCTCAGGGACTATGATAACGGTCGAGCAGTACTTC.

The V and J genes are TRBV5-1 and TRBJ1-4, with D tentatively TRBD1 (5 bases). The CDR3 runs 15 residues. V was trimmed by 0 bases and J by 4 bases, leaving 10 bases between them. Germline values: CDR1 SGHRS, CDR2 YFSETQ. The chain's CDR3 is CASSLGDPNNEKLFF. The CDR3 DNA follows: TGCGCCAGCAGCTTGGGGGACCCGAATAATGAAAAACTGTTTTTT.

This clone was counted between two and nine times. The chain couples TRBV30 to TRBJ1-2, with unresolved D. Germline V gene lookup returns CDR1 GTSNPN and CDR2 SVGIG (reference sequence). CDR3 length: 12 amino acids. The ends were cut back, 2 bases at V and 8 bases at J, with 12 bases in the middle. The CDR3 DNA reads TGTGCCTGGAGTCTACAAACGGGGGGCTACACCTTC. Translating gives CAWSLQTGGYTF.

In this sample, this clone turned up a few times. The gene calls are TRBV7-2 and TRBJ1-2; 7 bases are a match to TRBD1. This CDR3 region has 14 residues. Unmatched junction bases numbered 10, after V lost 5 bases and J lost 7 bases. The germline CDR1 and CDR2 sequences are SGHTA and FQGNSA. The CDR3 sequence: CASSTLQGLSGYTF. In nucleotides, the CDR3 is TGTGCCAGCAGCACCCTACAGGGGTTGTCTGGCTACACCTTC.

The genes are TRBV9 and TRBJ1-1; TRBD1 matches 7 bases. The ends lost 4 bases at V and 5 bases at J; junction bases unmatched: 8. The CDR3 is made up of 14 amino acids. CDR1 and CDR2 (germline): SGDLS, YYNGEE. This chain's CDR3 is CASSRTGVRTEAFF. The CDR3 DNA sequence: TGTGCCAGCAGCCGTACAGGGGTGAGGACTGAAGCTTTCTTT.

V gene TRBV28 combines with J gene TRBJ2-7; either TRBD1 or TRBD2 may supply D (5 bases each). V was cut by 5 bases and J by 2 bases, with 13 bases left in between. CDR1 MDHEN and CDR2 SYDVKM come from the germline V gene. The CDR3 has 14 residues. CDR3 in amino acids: CASSPGAPPYEQYF. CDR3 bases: TGTGCCAGCAGTCCCGGGGCCCCACCCTACGAGCAGTACTTC.

CDR3 region: CASSVGRGFSPLHF. Written as DNA, the CDR3 is TGTGCCAGCAGCGTAGGGAGAGGGTTCTCACCCCTCCACTTT. V is TRBV9 and J is TRBJ1-6; D is unresolved. Germline V CDR1 and CDR2: SGDLS, YYNGEE. V lost 0 bases and J 10 bases, leaving 11 bases between the germline ends. The CDR3 spans 14 residues.

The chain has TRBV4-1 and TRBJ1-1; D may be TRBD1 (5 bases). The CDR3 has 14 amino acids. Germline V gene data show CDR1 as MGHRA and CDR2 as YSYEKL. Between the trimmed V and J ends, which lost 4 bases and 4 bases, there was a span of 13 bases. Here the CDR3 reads CASSLEGYRTEAFF. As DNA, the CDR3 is TGCGCCAGCAGCCTAGAGGGGTATCGCACTGAAGCTTTCTTT.

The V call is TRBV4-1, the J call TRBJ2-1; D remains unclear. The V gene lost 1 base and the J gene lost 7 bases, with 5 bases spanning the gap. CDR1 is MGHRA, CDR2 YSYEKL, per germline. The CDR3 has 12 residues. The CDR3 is CASSQVGNEQFF. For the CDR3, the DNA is TGCGCCAGCAGCCAAGTGGGTAATGAGCAGTTCTTC.

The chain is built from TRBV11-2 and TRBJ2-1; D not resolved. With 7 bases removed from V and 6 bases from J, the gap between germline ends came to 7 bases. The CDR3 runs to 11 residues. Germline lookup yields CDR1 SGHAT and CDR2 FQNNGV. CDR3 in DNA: TGTGCCAGCACCATCGCCAATGAGCAGTTCTTC. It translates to CASTIANEQFF. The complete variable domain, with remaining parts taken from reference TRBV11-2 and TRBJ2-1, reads EAGVAQSPRYKIIEKRQSVAFWCNPISGHATLYWYQQILGQGPKLLIQFQNNGVVDDSQLPKDRFSAERLKGVDSTLKIQPAKLEDSAVYLCASTIANEQFFGPGTRLTVL.

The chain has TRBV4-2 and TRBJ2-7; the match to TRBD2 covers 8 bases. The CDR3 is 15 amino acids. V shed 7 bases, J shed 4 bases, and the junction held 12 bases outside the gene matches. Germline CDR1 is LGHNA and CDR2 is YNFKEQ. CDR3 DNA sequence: TGTGCCAGCACCTTACTAGCGGAAGGGGGGTACGAGCAGTACTTC. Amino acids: CASTLLAEGGYEQYF.

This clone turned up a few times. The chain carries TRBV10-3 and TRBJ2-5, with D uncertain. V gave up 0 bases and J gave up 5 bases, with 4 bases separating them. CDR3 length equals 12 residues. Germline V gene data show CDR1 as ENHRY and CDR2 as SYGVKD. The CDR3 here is CAISESPETQYF. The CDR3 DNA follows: TGTGCCATCAGTGAGTCGCCGGAGACCCAGTACTTC.

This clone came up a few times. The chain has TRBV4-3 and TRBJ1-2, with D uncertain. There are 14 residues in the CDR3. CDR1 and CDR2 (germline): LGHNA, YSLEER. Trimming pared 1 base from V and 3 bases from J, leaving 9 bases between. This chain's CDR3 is CASSQGDWDYGYTF. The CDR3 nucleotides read TGCGCCAGCAGCCAAGGGGATTGGGACTATGGCTACACCTTC.

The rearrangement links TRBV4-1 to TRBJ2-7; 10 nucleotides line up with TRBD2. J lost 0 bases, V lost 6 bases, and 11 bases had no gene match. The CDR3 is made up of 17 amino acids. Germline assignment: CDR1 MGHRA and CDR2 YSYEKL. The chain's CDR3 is CASSRSRSGGDSYEQYF. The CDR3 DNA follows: TGCGCCAGCAGTCGAAGTCGAAGCGGGGGGGACTCCTACGAGCAGTACTTC.

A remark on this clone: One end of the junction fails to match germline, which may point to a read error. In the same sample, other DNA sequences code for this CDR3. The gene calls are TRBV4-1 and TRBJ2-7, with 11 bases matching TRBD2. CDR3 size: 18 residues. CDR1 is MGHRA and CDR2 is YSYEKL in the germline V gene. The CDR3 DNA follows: TGCGCCAGTAGCCAAGAAGGGGTAGCGGGAGGGGTCTCCTACGAGCAGTACTTC. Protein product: CASSQEGVAGGVSYEQYF.

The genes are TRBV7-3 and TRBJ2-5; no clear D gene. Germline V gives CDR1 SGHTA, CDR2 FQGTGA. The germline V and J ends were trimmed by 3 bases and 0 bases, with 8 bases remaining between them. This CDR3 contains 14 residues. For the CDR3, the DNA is TGTGCCAGCAGCTTTGACCAGTACCAAGAGACCCAGTACTTC. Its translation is CASSFDQYQETQYF.

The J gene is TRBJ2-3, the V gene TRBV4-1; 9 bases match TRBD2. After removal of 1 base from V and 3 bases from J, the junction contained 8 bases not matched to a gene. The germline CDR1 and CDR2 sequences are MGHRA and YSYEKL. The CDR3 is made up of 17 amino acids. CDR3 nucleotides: TGCGCCAGCAGCCAAGGTCTGGCGGGAGGGCGGACAGATACGCAGTATTTT. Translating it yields CASSQGLAGGRTDTQYF.

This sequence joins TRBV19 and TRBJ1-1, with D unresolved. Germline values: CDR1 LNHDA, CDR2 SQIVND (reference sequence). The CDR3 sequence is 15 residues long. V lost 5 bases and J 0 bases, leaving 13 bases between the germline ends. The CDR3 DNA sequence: TGTGCCAGTAGTCCCCGGGCTGCCATGAACACTGAAGCTTTCTTT. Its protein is CASSPRAAMNTEAFF.

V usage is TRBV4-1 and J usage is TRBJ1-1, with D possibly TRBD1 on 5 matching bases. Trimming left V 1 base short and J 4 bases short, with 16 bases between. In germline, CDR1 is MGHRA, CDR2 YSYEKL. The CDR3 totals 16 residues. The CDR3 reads CASSQVGRGGSTEAFF. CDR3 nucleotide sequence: TGCGCCAGCAGCCAAGTTGGAAGGGGAGGGAGCACTGAAGCTTTCTTT.

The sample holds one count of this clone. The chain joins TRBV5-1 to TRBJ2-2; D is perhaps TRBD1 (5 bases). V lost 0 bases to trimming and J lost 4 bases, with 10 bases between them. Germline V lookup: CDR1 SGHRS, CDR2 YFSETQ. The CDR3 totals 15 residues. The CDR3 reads CASSLAQGPTGELFF. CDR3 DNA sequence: TGCGCCAGCAGCTTGGCCCAGGGCCCCACCGGGGAGCTGTTTTTT. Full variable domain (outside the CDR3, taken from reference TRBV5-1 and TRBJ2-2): KAGVTQTPRYLIKTRGQQVTLSCSPISGHRSVSWYQQTPGQGLQFLFEYFSETQRNKGNFPGRFSGRQFSNSRSEMNVSTLELGDSALYLCASSLAQGPTGELFFGEGSRLTVL.

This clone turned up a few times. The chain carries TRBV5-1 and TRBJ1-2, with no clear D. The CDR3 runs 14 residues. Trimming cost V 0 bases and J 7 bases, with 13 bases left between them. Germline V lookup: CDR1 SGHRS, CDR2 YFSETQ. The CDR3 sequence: CASSLGDSKGGYTF. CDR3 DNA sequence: TGCGCCAGCAGCTTGGGGGATAGTAAAGGTGGCTACACCTTC.